This TCR beta chain was identified during a study of prognosis after radiotherapy for stage I lung cancer. Notes on the study in general: Shannon entropy after stereotactic body radiation therapy was lower in patients who developed distant metastases. The way patients used TRBV and TRBJ genes reportedly differed depending on whether they had metastases.

Germline V lookup: CDR1 MNHEY, CDR2 SVGAGI. With 7 bases removed from V and 0 bases from J, the gap between germline ends came to 16 bases. The CDR3 consists of 17 residues. Peripheral blood, around 6 milliliters per draw, was collected at each of two time points. As regards this clonotype: What it binds is unknown. A far larger clone is one nucleotide away, so this likely arose from a read error.

Researchers used two-round multiplex PCR to amplify TCR beta CDR3 starting from genomic DNA. Each TRBV and TRBJ gene had its own primer in the first PCR round. With universal primers, the second PCR round was performed. TCRdb independently ran MiXCR on the multiplex PCR reads; one entry per CDR3 protein. The table records 30,000 to 35,000 distinct CDR3 sequences, about half of them present only once. The chain recombines TRBV6-5 with TRBJ2-6, with D possibly matching TRBD1 (6 bases). This TCR was recovered from a donor aged 50 or older with non-small cell lung cancer. Sequencing used PBMCs, obtained before or after stereotactic body radiation therapy (not recorded which). The CDR3 loop reads CASITQGTPSGANVLTF. DNA of the CDR3: TGTGCCAGCATTACTCAGGGGACCCCCTCTGGGGCCAACGTCCTGACTTTC.